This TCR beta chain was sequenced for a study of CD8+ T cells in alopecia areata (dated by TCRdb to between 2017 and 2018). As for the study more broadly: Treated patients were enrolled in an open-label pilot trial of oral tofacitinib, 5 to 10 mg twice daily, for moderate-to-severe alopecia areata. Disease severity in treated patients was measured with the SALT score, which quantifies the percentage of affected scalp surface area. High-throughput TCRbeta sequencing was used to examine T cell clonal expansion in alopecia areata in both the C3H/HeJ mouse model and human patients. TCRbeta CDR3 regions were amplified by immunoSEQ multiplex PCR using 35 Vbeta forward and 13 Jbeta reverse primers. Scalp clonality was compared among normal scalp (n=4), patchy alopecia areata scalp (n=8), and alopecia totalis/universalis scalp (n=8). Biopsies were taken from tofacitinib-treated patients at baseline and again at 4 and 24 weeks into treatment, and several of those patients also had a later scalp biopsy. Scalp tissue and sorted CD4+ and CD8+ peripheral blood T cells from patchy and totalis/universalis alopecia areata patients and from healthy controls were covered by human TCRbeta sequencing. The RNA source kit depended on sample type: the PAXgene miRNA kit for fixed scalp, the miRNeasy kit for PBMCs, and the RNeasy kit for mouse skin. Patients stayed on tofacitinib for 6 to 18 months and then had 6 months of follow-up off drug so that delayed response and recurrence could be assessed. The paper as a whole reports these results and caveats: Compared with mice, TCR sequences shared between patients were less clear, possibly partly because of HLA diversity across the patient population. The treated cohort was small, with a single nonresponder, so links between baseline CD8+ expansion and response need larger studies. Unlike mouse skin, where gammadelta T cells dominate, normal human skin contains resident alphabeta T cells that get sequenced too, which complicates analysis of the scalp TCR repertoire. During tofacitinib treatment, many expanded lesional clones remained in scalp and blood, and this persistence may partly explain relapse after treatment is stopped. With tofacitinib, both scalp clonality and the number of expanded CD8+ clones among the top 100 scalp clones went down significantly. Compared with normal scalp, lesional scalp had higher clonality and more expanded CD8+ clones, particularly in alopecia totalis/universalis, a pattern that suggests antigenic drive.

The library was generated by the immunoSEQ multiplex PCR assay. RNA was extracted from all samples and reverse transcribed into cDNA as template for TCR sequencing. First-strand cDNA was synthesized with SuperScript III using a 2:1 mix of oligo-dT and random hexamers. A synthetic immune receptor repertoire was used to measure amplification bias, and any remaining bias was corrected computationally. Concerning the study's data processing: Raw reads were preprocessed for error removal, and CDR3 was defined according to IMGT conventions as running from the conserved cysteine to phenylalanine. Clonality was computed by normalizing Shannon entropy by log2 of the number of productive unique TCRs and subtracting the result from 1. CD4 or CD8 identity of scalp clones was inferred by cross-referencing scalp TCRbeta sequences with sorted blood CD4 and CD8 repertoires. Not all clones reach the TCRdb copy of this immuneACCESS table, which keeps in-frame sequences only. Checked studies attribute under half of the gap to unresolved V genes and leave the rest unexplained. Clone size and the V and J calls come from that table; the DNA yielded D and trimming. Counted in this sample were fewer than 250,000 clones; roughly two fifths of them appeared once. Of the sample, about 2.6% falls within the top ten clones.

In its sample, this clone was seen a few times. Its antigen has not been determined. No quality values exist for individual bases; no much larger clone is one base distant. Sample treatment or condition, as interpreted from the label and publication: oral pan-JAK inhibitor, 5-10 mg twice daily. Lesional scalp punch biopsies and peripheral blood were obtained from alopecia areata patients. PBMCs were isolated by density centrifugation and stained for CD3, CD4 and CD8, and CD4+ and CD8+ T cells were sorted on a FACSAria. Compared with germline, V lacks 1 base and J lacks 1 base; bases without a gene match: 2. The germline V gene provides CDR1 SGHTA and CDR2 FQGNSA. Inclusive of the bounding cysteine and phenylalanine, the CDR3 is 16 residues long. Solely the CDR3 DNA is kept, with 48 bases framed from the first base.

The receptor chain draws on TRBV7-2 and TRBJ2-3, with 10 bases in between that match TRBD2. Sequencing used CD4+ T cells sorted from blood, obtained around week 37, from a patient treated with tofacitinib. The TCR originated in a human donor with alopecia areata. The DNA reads TGTGCCAGCAGCTTAGGGGGGACTAGCGGCACAGATACGCAGTATTTT. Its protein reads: CASSLGGTSGTDTQYF.